These 2 T cell receptor beta chains were all obtained from the same sample, sequenced in a study of blood T cell repertoires in COVID-19. Repertoires were generated with immunoSEQ multiplex PCR, while TCRdb's copy carries only in-frame clones and drops some. The sample records more than 250,000 clones, more than 70% being singletons. What was sequenced was PBMCs or T cells enriched from blood (not recorded which). The receptor source for this set is a woman in her 30s who had recovered from COVID-19.

The V call is TRBV6-5, the J call TRBJ1-2, with 9 bases matching TRBD1. This CDR3 is 14 amino acids long. With V trimmed by 8 bases and J by 5 bases, 9 bases remained unmatched. Germline lookup yields CDR1 MNHEY and CDR2 SVGAGI. Here the CDR3 reads CASDRGFVWYGYTF. DNA for the CDR3: TGTGCCAGCGACAGGGGGTTCGTTTGGTATGGCTACACCTTC.

In the case of this clone: One junction end disagrees with the germline gene, perhaps due to a read error. The chain has TRBV11-2 and TRBJ2-1; 13 bases fit TRBD2. Germline CDR1 and CDR2: SGHAT and FQNNGV. This CDR3 comprises 13 residues. CDR3: CASSGGTSGAQIF. The CDR3 bases are TGTGCCAGCAGCGGGGGGACTAGCGGGGCCCAAATCTTC.